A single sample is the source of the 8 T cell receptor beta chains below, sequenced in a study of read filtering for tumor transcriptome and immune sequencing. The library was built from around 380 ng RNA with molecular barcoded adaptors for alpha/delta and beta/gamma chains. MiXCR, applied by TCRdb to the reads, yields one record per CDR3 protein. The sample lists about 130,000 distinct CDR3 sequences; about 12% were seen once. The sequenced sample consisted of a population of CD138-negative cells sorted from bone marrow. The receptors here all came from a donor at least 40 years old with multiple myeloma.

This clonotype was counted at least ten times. The CDR3 DNA sequence: TGTGCCAGCAGCCGTGGGGTTTGGCGCAATCAGCCCCAGCATTTT. It is translated as CASSRGVWRNQPQHF. This chain links TRBV7-2 with TRBJ1-5; D not certain. The V end was cut by 5 bases, the J end by 2 bases, with 13 bases between. Germline V gene lookup returns CDR1 SGHTA and CDR2 FQGNSA. The CDR3 consists of 15 residues. The variable domain in full, with the rest retrieved from reference TRBV7-2 and TRBJ1-5, is GAGVSQSPSNKVTEKGKDVELRCDPISGHTALYWYRQSLGQGLEFLIYFQGNSAPDKSGLPSDRFSAERTGGSVSTLTIQRTQQEDSAVYLCASSRGVWRNQPQHFGDGTRLSIL.

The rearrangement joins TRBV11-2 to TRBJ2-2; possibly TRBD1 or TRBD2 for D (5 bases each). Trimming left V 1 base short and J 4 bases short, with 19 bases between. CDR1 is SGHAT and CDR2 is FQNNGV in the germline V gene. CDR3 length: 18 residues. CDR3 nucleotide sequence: TGTGCCAGCAGCTTAGGCCCCACGAGGGGCGGTTCCACCGGGGAGCTGTTTTTT. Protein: CASSLGPTRGGSTGELFF.

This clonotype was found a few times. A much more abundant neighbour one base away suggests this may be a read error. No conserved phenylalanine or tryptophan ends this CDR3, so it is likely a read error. This chain's CDR3 is CATQIGTADTGELFI. In DNA, the CDR3 is TGTGCCACGCAGATCGGGACTGCGGACACCGGGGAGCTGTTTATT. J is TRBJ2-2 and V is TRBV6-5; perhaps TRBD2 as D (6 bases). The CDR3 is 15 amino acids. Between the trimmed V and J ends, which lost 10 bases and 3 bases, there was a span of 18 bases. Looked up from germline, CDR1 is MNHEY and CDR2 is SVGAGI.

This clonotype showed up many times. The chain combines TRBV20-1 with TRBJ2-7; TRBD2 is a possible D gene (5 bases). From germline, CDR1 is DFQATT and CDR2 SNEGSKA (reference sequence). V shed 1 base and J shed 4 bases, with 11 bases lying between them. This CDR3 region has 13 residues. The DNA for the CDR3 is TGCAGTGCTAGAGGAATAGCGTTGTACGAGCAGTACTTC. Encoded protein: CSARGIALYEQYF.

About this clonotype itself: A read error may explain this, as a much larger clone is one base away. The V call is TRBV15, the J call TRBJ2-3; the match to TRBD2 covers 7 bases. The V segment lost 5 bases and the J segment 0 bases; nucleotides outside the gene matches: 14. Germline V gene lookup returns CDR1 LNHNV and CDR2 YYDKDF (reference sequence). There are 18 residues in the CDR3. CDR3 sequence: CATSLRRETLTSTDTQYF. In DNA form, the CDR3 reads TGTGCCACCAGCCTAAGGCGGGAGACCTTAACTAGCACAGATACGCAGTATTTT.

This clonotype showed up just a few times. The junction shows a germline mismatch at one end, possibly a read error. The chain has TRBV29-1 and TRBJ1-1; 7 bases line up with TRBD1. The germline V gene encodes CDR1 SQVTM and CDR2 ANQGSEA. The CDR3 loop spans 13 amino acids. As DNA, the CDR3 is TGCGGCCTACAGGGACAGCTAAACACTGAAGTTTTCTTT. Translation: CGLQGQLNTEVFF.

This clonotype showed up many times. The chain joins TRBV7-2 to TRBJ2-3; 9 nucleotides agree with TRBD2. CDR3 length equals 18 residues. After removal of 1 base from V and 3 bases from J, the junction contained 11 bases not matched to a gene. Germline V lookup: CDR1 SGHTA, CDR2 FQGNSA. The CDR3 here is CASSLEGGGRGVTDTQYF. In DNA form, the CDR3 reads TGTGCCAGCAGCTTAGAAGGGGGCGGGAGGGGGGTTACAGATACGCAGTATTTT.

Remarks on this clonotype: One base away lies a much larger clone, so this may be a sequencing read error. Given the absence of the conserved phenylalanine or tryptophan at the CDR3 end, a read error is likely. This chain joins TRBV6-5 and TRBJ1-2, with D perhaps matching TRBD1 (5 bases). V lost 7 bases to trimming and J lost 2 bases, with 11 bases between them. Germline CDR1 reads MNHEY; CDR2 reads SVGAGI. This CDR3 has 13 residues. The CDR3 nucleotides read TGTGCCAGCACCCGAGACAGAAACTATGGCTACACCGTC. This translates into CASTRDRNYGYTV.